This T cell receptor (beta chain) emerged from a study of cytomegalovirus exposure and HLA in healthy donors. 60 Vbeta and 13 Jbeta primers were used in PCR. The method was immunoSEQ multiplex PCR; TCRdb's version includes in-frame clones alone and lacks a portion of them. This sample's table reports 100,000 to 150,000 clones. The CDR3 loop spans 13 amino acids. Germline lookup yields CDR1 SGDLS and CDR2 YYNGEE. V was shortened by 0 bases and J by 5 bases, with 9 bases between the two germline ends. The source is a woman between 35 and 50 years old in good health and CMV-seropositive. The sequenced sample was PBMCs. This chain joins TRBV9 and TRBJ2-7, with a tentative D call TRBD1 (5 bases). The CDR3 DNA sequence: TGTGCCAGCAGCGTAGGGGGCTACGACGAGCAGTACTTC. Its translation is CASSVGGYDEQYF.